This T cell receptor (beta chain) was profiled in a study of human T cells and chemical hapten exposure. Overall study findings and caveats: Counts of TCRs above 1 in 1000 frequency stayed unchanged with DPC sensitization. Alopecia affecting every donor means their immune response may not match healthy people's.

The CDR3 is 16 amino acids. The V gene end was trimmed by 4 bases and the J gene end by 6 bases; junction bases not matched to a gene: 9. CDR1 is SEHNR, CDR2 FQNEAQ, per germline (reference sequence). Via MiXCR, TCRdb re-called the RACE reads, giving one row per CDR3 protein. This table has some 99,000 distinct CDR3 sequences, roughly 9% appearing once. This clonotype was detected only a few times. Its antigen is unknown. Time point noted: patch test 2, 6 weeks after DPC sensitization. Noted treatment: therapeutic diphenylcyclopropenone sensitization with weekly scalp DPC. Here the sequenced sample was whole blood, taken in connection with sensitization to the hapten diphenylcyclopropenone (DPC). The chain has TRBV7-9 and TRBJ2-3; 11 bases fit TRBD2. The source of this sequence is a woman aged 40-49 years with alopecia areata. Some clones in this sample may be carry-over from other donors' samples. The DNA for the CDR3 is TGTGCCAGCAGCTCCTTAGCGGGGGGGAAGTTTGATACGCAGTATTTT. Its translation: CASSSLAGGKFDTQYF.